A selection of T cell receptor beta chains follows, all from one sample in a study of OX40 agonist ivuxolimab in advanced cancers. The protocol was immunoSEQ multiplex PCR, while the TCRdb copy is restricted to in-frame clones and leaves out a portion. The repertoire holds about 48,000 clones, with roughly 84% as singletons. The input for sequencing was CD4+ or CD8+ T cells sorted from blood, taken in a trial of the OX40 agonist ivuxolimab. Receptors were obtained from an adult with an advanced solid tumor such as melanoma, head and neck, liver or kidney cancer. The CDR3 runs from the conserved cysteine through the conserved F or W. The D gene is left open where the match is weak. Only part of the rows carry a size: once, few, many, or a class if the clone is expanded.

>.|TRBV6-6|.|13|TRBJ1-6
CAARGGTRSPLHF
TGTGCCGCTCGGGGGGGGACGCGGTCACCCCTCCACTTT
>.|TRBV6-5|.|14|TRBJ1-5
CASRPGEGGRPQHF
TGTGCCAGCAGGCCCGGGGAGGGTGGAAGGCCCCAGCATTTT
>.|TRBV10-3|TRBD2|16|TRBJ2-7
CAISESAGLATYEQYF
TGTGCCATCAGTGAGTCCGCCGGACTAGCGACTTACGAGCAGTACTTC
>.|TRBV27|.|14|TRBJ1-6
CASSSGNYNSPLHF
TGTGCCAGCAGTTCCGGAAACTATAATTCACCCCTCCACTTT
>.|TRBV19|.|14|TRBJ2-7
CASSIRRQDYEQYF
TGTGCCAGTAGTATTCGTCGCCAAGACTACGAGCAGTACTTC
>.|TRBV19|.|16|TRBJ2-3
CASSIERGRGTDTQYF
TGTGCCAGTAGTATAGAGCGGGGCCGGGGCACAGATACGCAGTATTTT
>.|TRBV5-1|TRBD1|16|TRBJ1-1
CASSLGAGGMNTEAFF
TGCGCCAGCAGCTTGGGGGCAGGGGGAATGAACACTGAAGCTTTCTTT
>.|TRBV9|.|15|TRBJ2-3
CASSVGGARTDTQYF
TGTGCCAGCAGCGTAGGCGGGGCTCGCACAGATACGCAGTATTTT
>.|TRBV9|TRBD1|14|TRBJ1-1
CASSTRTGETEAFF
TGTGCCAGCAGCACCCGGACAGGGGAGACTGAAGCTTTCTTT
>.|TRBV28|.|15|TRBJ1-2
CASSLNWIMGPGYTF
TGTGCCAGCAGTTTAAACTGGATAATGGGACCGGGTTACACCTTC
>.|TRBV5-1|TRBD2|15|TRBJ2-1
CASSQTSGSVNEQFF
TGCGCCAGCAGTCAAACTAGCGGGAGTGTCAATGAGCAGTTCTTC
>.|TRBV6-5|TRBD2|13|TRBJ2-3
CASRGGASDTQYF
TGTGCCAGCAGGGGAGGGGCTTCAGATACGCAGTATTTT
>.|TRBV13|.|17|TRBJ1-1
CASSSLRRVNRNTEAFF
TGTGCCAGCAGCTCCCTGAGAAGGGTGAATAGGAACACTGAAGCTTTCTTT
>.|TRBV7-3|.|15|TRBJ2-6
CASSLEGTGANVLTF
TGTGCCAGCAGCTTGGAGGGGACTGGGGCCAACGTCCTGACTTTC
>.|TRBV11-2|.|16|TRBJ2-7
CASSLNGLILIREQYF
TGTGCCAGCAGCTTAAACGGACTAATCTTAATACGCGAGCAGTACTTC
>.|TRBV5-6|.|16|TRBJ1-5
CASSYRQVSVNQPQHF
TGTGCCAGCAGCTACCGACAGGTGAGTGTGAATCAGCCCCAGCATTTT
>.|TRBV18|TRBD1|16|TRBJ2-7
CASSPNRDRVDYEQYF
TGTGCCAGCTCACCAAATCGGGACAGAGTCGACTACGAGCAGTACTTC
>.|TRBV6-6|TRBD1|14|TRBJ2-1
CASSLSGTGVLQFF
TGTGCCAGCAGTCTTTCCGGGACAGGGGTTTTGCAGTTCTTC
>.|TRBV11-2|TRBD1|15|TRBJ2-7
CASSPVGTAIYEQYF
TGTGCCAGCAGCCCGGTCGGGACAGCGATCTACGAGCAGTACTTC
>.|TRBV18|.|16|TRBJ2-5
CASSPLPRGLQETQYF
TGTGCCAGCTCACCCCTTCCAAGAGGTCTCCAAGAGACCCAGTACTTC
>.|TRBV16|.|15|TRBJ2-1
CASSQFRDSYNEQFF
TGTGCCAGCAGCCAATTTAGGGACTCCTACAATGAGCAGTTCTTC
>.|TRBV6-5|.|13|TRBJ1-5
CASRTGRNQPQHF
TGTGCCAGCAGGACAGGACGTAATCAGCCCCAGCATTTT
>once|TRBV19|.|11|TRBJ2-1
CASTNYNEQFF
TGTGCCAGTACTAACTACAATGAGCAGTTCTTC
>.|TRBV11-2|.|14|TRBJ2-5
CASSSFTSRETQYF
TGTGCCAGCAGCTCATTTACTAGCAGGGAGACCCAGTACTTC
>.|TRBV29-1|.|14|TRBJ1-2
CSVEDHVQYYGYTF
TGCAGCGTTGAAGATCACGTTCAGTACTATGGCTACACCTTC
>.|TRBV5-1|.|15|TRBJ2-5
CASSFWSGGGETQYF
TGCGCCAGCAGCTTCTGGAGTGGGGGCGGGGAGACCCAGTACTTC
>.|TRBV4-3|.|15|TRBJ2-3
CASSQDGKGPDTQYF
TGCGCCAGCAGCCAAGATGGGAAGGGTCCAGATACGCAGTATTTT
>.|TRBV7-3|TRBD2|14|TRBJ2-5
CASSASGLQETQYF
TGTGCCAGCAGCGCTAGCGGGTTGCAAGAGACCCAGTACTTC
>few|TRBV5-4|.|12|TRBJ1-6
CASSTTGSPLHF
TGTGCCAGCAGCACAACAGGTTCACCCCTCCACTTT
>few|TRBV9|.|15|TRBJ2-7
CASSPRIGGTYEQYF
TGTGCCAGCAGCCCGCGAATTGGGGGCACCTACGAGCAGTACTTC
>.|TRBV28|.|13|TRBJ1-2
CASSLFLGDGYTF
TGTGCCAGCAGTTTATTTTTAGGGGATGGCTACACCTTC
>.|TRBV7-2|.|15|TRBJ1-3
CASSQAKGAGNTIYF
TGTGCCAGCAGCCAAGCCAAAGGGGCTGGAAACACCATATATTTT
>.|TRBV30|.|11|TRBJ1-2
CAWSPQEGYTF
TGTGCCTGGAGTCCTCAGGAGGGCTACACCTTC
>few|TRBV11-3|TRBD1|13|TRBJ2-1
CASSQGERNEQFF
TGTGCCAGCAGCCAGGGGGAGCGGAATGAGCAGTTCTTC
>once|TRBV4-1|.|15|TRBJ2-1
CASSPLVGGRNEQFF
TGCGCCAGCAGCCCGCTGGTCGGGGGTCGGAATGAGCAGTTCTTC
>.|TRBV19|.|14|TRBJ2-7
CASSIGRASYEQYF
TGTGCCAGTAGTATAGGCAGGGCCTCCTACGAGCAGTACTTC
>.|TRBV30|.|13|TRBJ1-3
CAWSSLQGYTIYF
TGTGCCTGGAGTTCCTTACAGGGATACACCATATATTTT
>.|TRBV7-2|.|15|TRBJ1-5
CASSPGGGSNQPQHF
TGTGCCAGCAGCCCCGGGGGTGGAAGCAATCAGCCCCAGCATTTT
>.|TRBV28|.|13|TRBJ1-5
CASSTGFDQPQHF
TGTGCCAGCAGTACGGGCTTTGATCAGCCCCAGCATTTT
>.|TRBV7-3|.|13|TRBJ2-5
CASSPGSQETQYF
TGTGCCAGCAGCCCCGGGAGCCAAGAGACCCAGTACTTC
>few|TRBV5-1|.|15|TRBJ2-1
CASSLRVGEVNEQFF
TGCGCCAGCAGCCTAAGGGTGGGGGAGGTCAATGAGCAGTTCTTC
>.|TRBV29-1|.|13|TRBJ2-2
CSVDDFYTGELFF
TGCAGCGTTGACGACTTCTACACCGGGGAGCTGTTTTTT
>.|TRBV18|.|16|TRBJ1-3
CASSPQIEGAGNTIYF
TGTGCCAGCTCACCACAAATCGAAGGAGCTGGAAACACCATATATTTT
>.|TRBV15|TRBD2|18|TRBJ2-5
CATSRVASGGPKKETQYF
TGTGCCACCAGCAGAGTTGCCAGCGGGGGGCCCAAAAAAGAGACCCAGTACTTC
>.|TRBV27|.|13|TRBJ1-5
CASRRALNQPQHF
TGTGCCAGCAGACGCGCCCTTAATCAGCCCCAGCATTTT
>.|TRBV7-2|.|14|TRBJ2-7
CASRRGGTRYEQCF
TGTGCCAGCCGTAGGGGGGGGACCCGATACGAGCAGTGCTTC